This T cell receptor beta chain was sequenced for a study of cytomegalovirus exposure and HLA in healthy donors. Broader study findings: A likely sequencing artifact accounted for one observed cluster of highly shared sequence variants. Across donors, sequencing depth was assumed by presence/absence analyses to be roughly uniform.

As to this clone: Its antigen is still unknown.

Researchers ran the PCR with 60 Vbeta and 13 Jbeta primers. Original processing methods: Approximately 83 million unique TCR beta chains, 10 million to 14 million shared, were counted in a later analysis. The repertoire was sequenced with immunoSEQ multiplex PCR; TCRdb's copy has only in-frame clones and lacks some. The D gene and trimming were derived from the DNA, and the V and J assignments and clone size from that table. The sample lists around 140,000 clones, roughly 87% occurring once. This CDR3 spans 15 amino acids. Between the trimmed V and J ends, which lost 1 base and 0 bases, there was a span of 8 bases. Germline CDR1 reads SGHDT; CDR2 reads YYEEEE.

This chain uses TRBV5-6 with TRBJ1-5, with no clear D. This clonotype was sampled from a woman in her 40s in good health and CMV-seronegative. Sequencing used PBMCs. In nucleotides, the CDR3 is TGTGCCAGCAGCTTGATCGGGGTTAGCAATCAGCCCCAGCATTTT. As protein: CASSLIGVSNQPQHF.